Shown below are 11 T cell receptor beta chains from a single sample sequenced in a study of blood T cells in healthy people across ages. The authors ran a second PCR of roughly 6 to 11 cycles using a sample-barcoded 5' primer and a J-beta primer mix. One entry per CDR3 protein, called by TCRdb with MiXCR from the 5' RACE reads. The data show approximately 780,000 distinct CDR3 sequences, with more than 25% seen just once and around 2.9% held by the top ten. This sample was also put to use in a study of T cells of mothers and their children.

The sample taken for sequencing was blood. The receptors originated from a boy younger than 18 in good health.

Only one count was recorded for this clonotype. This chain connects TRBV12-3 or TRBV12-4 to TRBJ2-5; 9 nucleotides align to TRBD1. The J call may be incorrect, as the DNA end agrees better with TRBJ2-1. This CDR3 region has 22 residues. The CDR3 region has the DNA TGTGCCAGCAGGGGTTTATCGACCCGGGACAGGGATTTGGACGGTTCCTACAATGAGCAGTTCTTC. It translates to CASRGLSTRDRDLDGSYNEQFF.

In regard to this clonotype: This could be a read error, since a much larger clone is one nucleotide away. The CDR3 DNA reads as TGCAGCGCTAATGTAGATAGAAAGGAGACCCAGTACTTC. As protein: CSANVDRKETQYF. J is TRBJ2-5 and V is TRBV29-1; D gene uncertain. CDR1 and CDR2 from the germline V gene are SQVTM and ANQGSEA. Trimming left V 7 bases short and J 5 bases short, with 17 bases between. CDR3 size: 13 residues. The full variable domain, completed using reference TRBV29-1 and TRBJ2-5, is SAVISQKPSRDICQRGTSLTIQCQVDSQVTMMFWYRQQPGQSLTLIATANQGSEATYESGFVIDKFPISRPNLTFSTLTVSNMSPEDSSIYLCSANVDRKETQYFGPGTRLLVL.

This clonotype was found a few times. The chain joins TRBV20-1 to TRBJ2-1; 11 bases match TRBD2. Losses at the gene ends were 6 bases for V and 7 bases for J; bases not matched to a gene: 11. Germline CDR1 DFQATT, CDR2 SNEGSKA (reference sequence). The CDR3 sequence is 15 residues long. The CDR3 bases are TGCAGTGCGGAATTAGCGGGGGGGCCTAAAAATGAGCAGTTCTTC. Residues: CSAELAGGPKNEQFF.

In this sample, this clonotype turned up a few times. The chain recombines TRBV6-1 with TRBJ2-7; D is uncertain. The CDR3 totals 12 residues. The V gene's germline CDR1 is MNHNS and CDR2 SASEGT. Trimming cost V 7 bases and J 3 bases, with 10 bases left between them. The CDR3 coding sequence is TGTGCCAGCAAGATCGGCAGCTACGAGCAGTACTTC. Amino acids: CASKIGSYEQYF.

This clonotype has a handful of counts. This rearrangement joins TRBV4-1 to TRBJ2-5, with TRBD2 matching 7 bases. The CDR3 spans 14 residues. Per the germline V gene, CDR1 is MGHRA and CDR2 is YSYEKL. With V trimmed by 0 bases and J by 5 bases, 3 bases remained unmatched. This chain's CDR3 is CASSQDSSGETQYF. CDR3 nucleotides: TGCGCCAGCAGCCAAGATTCTAGCGGCGAGACCCAGTACTTC.

The chain joins TRBV6-1 to TRBJ1-1; a possible D gene is TRBD1 (5 bases). The CDR3 length is 18 residues. Trimming cost V 8 bases and J 0 bases, with 25 bases left between them. Germline V gene sequence: CDR1 MNHNS, CDR2 SASEGT. Written as DNA, the CDR3 is TGTGCCAGCCCCCTCGAGGCCGGGGACTTGGGGATGAACACTGAAGCTTTCTTT. Protein: CASPLEAGDLGMNTEAFF.

The J gene is TRBJ1-2, the V gene TRBV7-9; TRBD1 is a possible D gene (5 bases). Germline values: CDR1 SEHNR, CDR2 FQNEAQ (reference sequence). The CDR3 spans 14 residues. The ends were cut back, 0 bases at V and 5 bases at J, with 10 bases in the middle. DNA for the CDR3: TGTGCCAGCAGCTTAGCTGGAGGGGTGTATGGCTACACCTTC. Amino acid sequence: CASSLAGGVYGYTF. Together with reference TRBV7-9 and TRBJ1-2, the CDR3 gives the full variable domain: DTGVSQNPRHKITKRGQNVTFRCDPISEHNRLYWYRQTLGQGPEFLTYFQNEAQLEKSRLLSDRFSAERPKGSFSTLEIQRTEQGDSAMYLCASSLAGGVYGYTFGSGTRLTVV.

In regard to this clonotype: At one boundary the junction diverges from the germline segment, which might be a read error. The V call is TRBV5-1, the J call TRBJ2-1; D is perhaps TRBD2 (6 bases). The CDR3 length is 16 residues. Germline lookup yields CDR1 SGHRS and CDR2 YFSETQ. Here the CDR3 DNA reads TGCGCCAGCAGCTTGAATGCGGGGAACACCTACAATGCGCAGTTCTTC. As protein: CASSLNAGNTYNAQFF. The whole variable domain, filled in from reference TRBV5-1 and TRBJ2-1, reads KAGVTQTPRYLIKTRGQQVTLSCSPISGHRSVSWYQQTPGQGLQFLFEYFSETQRNKGNFPGRFSGRQFSNSRSEMNVSTLELGDSALYLCASSLNAGNTYNAQFFGPGTRLTVL.

The chain carries TRBV20-1 and TRBJ2-1; 9 bases are shared with TRBD2. The CDR3 sequence is 15 residues long. Trimming removed 3 bases from V and 8 bases from J; junction bases left unmatched: 11. Germline lookup yields CDR1 DFQATT and CDR2 SNEGSKA (reference sequence). The chain's CDR3 is CSARGPSGGWDEQFF. CDR3 coding DNA: TGCAGTGCTAGGGGTCCAAGCGGGGGGTGGGATGAGCAGTTCTTC.

This chain uses TRBV20-1 with TRBJ1-5; possibly TRBD1 for D (6 bases). Trimming stripped 0 bases from V and 6 bases from J, with 15 bases between. The CDR3 length is 15 residues. Germline CDR1 is DFQATT and CDR2 is SNEGSKA (reference sequence). CDR3 residues: CSARELDRPRQPQHF. The CDR3 DNA follows: TGCAGTGCTAGAGAACTCGACAGGCCCCGTCAGCCCCAGCATTTT.

The sample holds a few counts of this clonotype. The chain employs TRBV29-1 and TRBJ1-5; possible D gene TRBD1, 5 bases. V lost 3 bases and J 8 bases, leaving 14 bases between the germline ends. Germline V gene sequence: CDR1 SQVTM, CDR2 ANQGSEA. The CDR3 contains 13 residues. CDR3 DNA: TGCAGCGTTGAGGGGCCGTCGGGAGAGCCCCAGCATTTT. Amino acids: CSVEGPSGEPQHF. Using reference TRBV29-1 and TRBJ1-5 for the parts outside the CDR3, the full variable domain is SAVISQKPSRDICQRGTSLTIQCQVDSQVTMMFWYRQQPGQSLTLIATANQGSEATYESGFVIDKFPISRPNLTFSTLTVSNMSPEDSSIYLCSVEGPSGEPQHFGDGTRLSIL.